A single sample is the source of the 32 T cell receptor beta chains below, sequenced in a study of T cell repertoires in cytomegalovirus infection. A single record per CDR3 protein comes from TCRdb applying MiXCR to the reads. The table records around 71,000 distinct CDR3 sequences, approximately 39% of them present only once. No cognate antigen is known for these TCRs. The starting material was CD8+ T cells from cultured PBMCs, obtained from culture after CMV antigen stimulation. Every receptor here comes from a human donor in good health (CMV status not recorded). Some clones in this sample may be carry-over from other donors' samples.

The V and J genes are TRBV27 and TRBJ2-7; the D gene could be TRBD1 or TRBD2 (5 bases each). The germline V gene encodes CDR1 MNHEY and CDR2 SMNVEV (reference sequence). The CDR3 runs to 17 residues. Trimming took off 5 bases at V and 5 bases at J, with 25 bases between the two ends. The CDR3 DNA sequence: TGTGCCAGCAGTCCGCTTACGATGAGGGGCCACCGGAACGAGCAGTACTTC. It codes for CASSPLTMRGHRNEQYF.

This clonotype was seen a handful of times. V is TRBV7-6 and J is TRBJ1-3; tentative D call: TRBD1 (5 bases). V was clipped by 5 bases and J by 4 bases, with 21 bases between them. In germline, CDR1 is SGHVS, CDR2 FNYEAQ. The CDR3 runs 17 residues. The CDR3 sequence is CASSGDGDSGPGNTIYF. The CDR3 DNA sequence: TGTGCCAGCAGCGGGGACGGGGACTCGGGACCCGGAAACACCATATATTTT.

This clonotype was observed a handful of times. The V and J genes are TRBV24-1 and TRBJ2-1; 8 nucleotides line up with TRBD2. CDR3 length: 15 amino acids. CDR1 KGHDR and CDR2 SFDVKD come from the germline V gene. J was trimmed by 9 bases and V by 7 bases; bases with no gene match: 13. In DNA, the CDR3 is TGTGCCACCAGGTACCGAGCAGCGGGGGTAGGTGAGCAGTTCTTC. Translating it yields CATRYRAAGVGEQFF.

This clonotype was counted many times. The V call is TRBV7-2, the J call TRBJ2-1, with TRBD2 identical over 16 bases. J gave up 10 bases and V 2 bases, and 8 bases lay outside the gene matches. Germline CDR1 reads SGHTA; CDR2 reads FQGNSA. The CDR3 covers 17 residues. CDR3 protein: CASSLYPGLAGGHEQFF. Written as DNA, the CDR3 is TGTGCCAGCAGCTTATACCCGGGACTAGCGGGGGGGCACGAGCAGTTCTTC.

By share, this clonotype ranks as medium-sized (0.01 to 0.1%). The chain couples TRBV7-8 to TRBJ1-1; D is possibly TRBD1 (5 bases). Germline CDR1 reads SGHVS; CDR2 reads FQNEAQ. The CDR3 totals 14 residues. Trimming stripped 5 bases from V and 1 base from J, with 11 bases between. DNA for the CDR3: TGTGCCAGCAGCCCCGGGACGCCGAACACTGAAGCTTTCTTT. Translated: CASSPGTPNTEAFF.

The chain employs TRBV11-2 and TRBJ2-3; D not resolved. Germline V CDR1 and CDR2: SGHAT, FQNNGV. The CDR3 has 12 residues. Trimming cost V 3 bases and J 6 bases, with 7 bases left between them. The CDR3: CASSFYADTQYF. CDR3 in DNA: TGTGCCAGCAGCTTTTATGCCGATACGCAGTATTTT.

CDR3 protein: CASRRSYEQYF. CDR3 bases: TGTGCCAGCCGTAGGTCCTACGAGCAGTACTTC. The chain is built from TRBV6-2 or TRBV6-3 and TRBJ2-7; D uncertain. Germline lookup yields CDR1 MNHEY and CDR2 SVGEGT. The CDR3 runs 11 residues. Trimming took 8 bases from V and 1 from J, leaving 6 bases between them.

This clonotype was seen more than once but under ten times. This sequence joins TRBV12-3 or TRBV12-4 and TRBJ1-1, with D possibly TRBD1 on 6 matching bases. The CDR3 has 14 residues. Trimming took 2 bases from V and 8 from J, leaving 15 bases between them. As DNA, the CDR3 is TGTGCCAGCAGTTTATACAGGGTTTTTGGCGAAGCTTTCTTT. Translating it yields CASSLYRVFGEAFF.

This clonotype has just one count. Its ends do not fully match the called genes, so a read error is possible. The chain joins TRBV5-6 to TRBJ1-4; D perhaps matches TRBD1 (6 bases). This CDR3 has 15 amino acids. The V gene's germline CDR1 is SGHDT and CDR2 YYEEEE. Here the CDR3 DNA reads TGTGCCAGCGGCTTGGATGGGGGCACTAATGAAAAACTGTTTTTT. Translating gives CASGLDGGTNEKLFF.

J is TRBJ2-1 and V is TRBV12-3 or TRBV12-4, with 10 bases that match TRBD1. Germline trimming cut 6 bases from V and 4 bases from J; bases unmatched to any gene: 6. The CDR3 is made up of 15 amino acids. CDR3 DNA sequence: TGTGCCAGCAGGCGTCCGGGACAGGGGTACAATGAGCAGTTCTTC. Residues: CASRRPGQGYNEQFF.

The DNA for the CDR3 is TGTGCCGCCAGGACTAGCGGGGGGGCCAACAATGAGCAGTTCTTC. Its protein product is CAARTSGGANNEQFF. The chain employs TRBV10-3 and TRBJ2-1, with TRBD2 matching over 15 bases. There are 15 residues in the CDR3. The ends lost 11 bases at V and 5 bases at J; junction bases unmatched: 7. CDR1 is ENHRY, CDR2 SYGVKD, per germline.

This chain links TRBV6-2 or TRBV6-3 with TRBJ1-1; D is possibly TRBD1 (5 bases). This CDR3 contains 18 residues. Germline CDR1 is MNHEY and CDR2 is SVGEGT. Trimming cost V 4 bases and J 4 bases, with 25 bases left between them. The CDR3 is CASSLRPVPGRSSTEAFF. DNA for the CDR3: TGTGCCAGCAGTTTACGACCCGTTCCAGGGAGAAGCAGCACTGAAGCTTTCTTT.

The chain recombines TRBV12-3 or TRBV12-4 with TRBJ2-5, with D perhaps matching TRBD2 (6 bases). The CDR3 consists of 14 residues. Trimming removed 5 bases at V and 3 bases at J, with 13 bases between. This CDR3 is CASSDPTRKETQYF. For the CDR3, the DNA is TGTGCCAGCAGTGACCCGACTAGGAAAGAGACCCAGTACTTC.

The CDR3 here is CASSPDRGDYEQYF. The CDR3 coding sequence is TGTGCCAGCAGTCCCGACAGGGGAGACTACGAGCAGTACTTC. The V and J genes are TRBV6-5 and TRBJ2-7, with 8 bases fitting TRBD1. The CDR3 spans 14 residues. The V gene end was trimmed by 5 bases and the J gene end by 3 bases; junction bases not matched to a gene: 6. Germline CDR1 MNHEY, CDR2 SVGAGI.

J is TRBJ2-3 and V is TRBV7-9; TRBD1 matches 7 bases. The CDR3 contains 14 residues. Germline-derived CDR1 and CDR2 are SEHNR and FQNEAQ (reference sequence). V was pared by 7 bases and J by 2 bases, with 6 bases of the junction left unmatched. This CDR3 reads CASILGGLTDTQYF. The CDR3 coding sequence is TGTGCCAGCATCCTAGGGGGCCTCACAGATACGCAGTATTTT.

V gene TRBV4-1 combines with J gene TRBJ2-7; D is possibly TRBD1 (5 bases). The length of the CDR3 is 15 residues. Deletions cut 1 base from V and 2 bases from J, with 12 bases between. Germline lookup yields CDR1 MGHRA and CDR2 YSYEKL. This CDR3 reads CASSQAARVTYEQYF. CDR3 nucleotide sequence: TGCGCCAGCAGCCAAGCCGCCAGGGTAACCTACGAGCAGTACTTC.

The rearrangement uses TRBV7-9 and TRBJ2-1, with D possibly being TRBD1 (5 bases). The V gene's germline CDR1 is SEHNR and CDR2 FQNEAQ (reference sequence). Trimming cost V 4 bases and J 7 bases, with 8 bases left between them. The CDR3 contains 12 residues. The DNA of the CDR3 is TGTGCCAGCAGCTACTCAGGGAATGAGCAGTTCTTC. This encodes CASSYSGNEQFF.

The rearrangement links TRBV6-6 to TRBJ2-5, with TRBD1 matching 7 bases. The CDR3 is 16 amino acids. The trim removed 2 bases at V and 1 base at J, leaving 7 bases unmatched. Looked up from germline, CDR1 is MNHNY and CDR2 is SVGAGI (reference sequence). The CDR3 reads CASSYIQGKGQETQYF. The CDR3 DNA is TGTGCCAGCAGTTACATACAGGGGAAAGGCCAAGAGACCCAGTACTTC.

The chain recombines TRBV19 with TRBJ2-1; TRBD1 is a possible D gene (7 bases). V gave up 6 bases and J gave up 5 bases, with 23 bases separating them. Germline CDR1 and CDR2: LNHDA and SQIVND (reference sequence). The CDR3 length is 17 residues. CDR3 sequence: CASSQRGPGLDNNEQFF. The CDR3 nucleotides are TGTGCCAGTAGCCAAAGGGGGCCGGGACTCGATAACAATGAGCAGTTCTTC.

The chain's CDR3 is CSAREPRDSSSYEQYF. CDR3 nucleotides: TGCAGTGCTAGAGAGCCCCGGGACTCAAGCTCCTACGAGCAGTACTTC. The rearrangement uses TRBV20-1 and TRBJ2-7; D is possibly TRBD2 (6 bases). V shed 0 bases and J shed 0 bases, with 15 bases lying between them. CDR3 length equals 16 residues. Germline CDR1 is DFQATT and CDR2 is SNEGSKA (reference sequence).

The chain is built from TRBV19 and TRBJ1-6; 8 nucleotides agree with TRBD1. V dropped 9 bases and J dropped 10; count of bases not matched to a gene: 14. Germline CDR1 LNHDA, CDR2 SQIVND (reference sequence). The CDR3 has 15 amino acids. CDR3 sequence reads: CASQKADREISPLHF. DNA for the CDR3: TGTGCCAGCCAAAAGGCGGACAGGGAAATCTCACCCCTCCACTTT.

The V gene is TRBV7-6, the J gene TRBJ2-7; D is possibly TRBD1 (6 bases). Germline lookup yields CDR1 SGHVS and CDR2 FNYEAQ. Trimming removed 5 bases from V and 3 bases from J, with 14 bases in between. This CDR3 has 14 residues. CDR3 protein: CASSPRTAIYEQYF. CDR3 coding DNA: TGTGCCAGCAGCCCAAGGACAGCAATCTACGAGCAGTACTTC.

The gene calls are TRBV7-8 and TRBJ1-5; TRBD1 agrees at 11 bases. The CDR3 length is 15 residues. Germline V gene data show CDR1 as SGHVS and CDR2 as FQNEAQ. V lost 4 bases and J lost 5; bases outside the gene matches: 4. CDR3 DNA sequence: TGTGCCAGCAGCTCCACGGGACAGGGGGATCAGCCCCAGCATTTT. Its protein is CASSSTGQGDQPQHF.

The gene calls are TRBV5-4 and TRBJ1-4; no clear D. The CDR3 runs 13 residues. Germline loops: CDR1 SGHNT, CDR2 YYREEE (reference sequence). The V end was cut by 4 bases, the J end by 5 bases, with 9 bases between. The CDR3 reads CASSRAENEKLFF. The CDR3 DNA is TGTGCCAGCAGCAGAGCAGAGAATGAAAAACTGTTTTTT.

The rearrangement links TRBV10-3 to TRBJ2-5; TRBD2 matches 7 bases. CDR1 ENHRY and CDR2 SYGVKD come from the germline V gene. V trimming: 0 bases; J trimming: 4 bases; junction bases outside the gene matches: 5. This CDR3 has 15 amino acids. DNA of the CDR3: TGTGCCATCAGTGAGTCGTACTCTAGCGGAGAGACCCAGTACTTC. This encodes CAISESYSSGETQYF.

This clonotype was counted many times. This chain connects TRBV6-1 to TRBJ2-2, with 9 bases identical to TRBD2. The CDR3 loop spans 15 amino acids. Germline CDR1 reads MNHNS; CDR2 reads SASEGT. The V segment lost 5 bases and the J segment 3 bases; nucleotides outside the gene matches: 4. The CDR3 reads CASSHSGGDTGELFF. The DNA of the CDR3 is TGTGCCAGCAGTCATAGCGGGGGAGACACCGGGGAGCTGTTTTTT.

The rearrangement links TRBV27 to TRBJ1-3; D gene unclear. V lost 2 bases and J 2 bases, leaving 4 bases between the germline ends. The CDR3 is 13 amino acids. Germline V lookup: CDR1 MNHEY, CDR2 SMNVEV (reference sequence). Written as DNA, the CDR3 is TGTGCCAGCAGTTTAGCAACTGGAAACACCATATATTTT. Its protein product is CASSLATGNTIYF.

This chain joins TRBV7-9 and TRBJ2-1; D might be TRBD2 (6 bases). Trimming shortened V by 5 bases and J by 9 bases, and 8 bases separated the two germline ends. CDR3 size: 11 residues. Germline assignment: CDR1 SEHNR and CDR2 FQNEAQ (reference sequence). The CDR3 sequence is CASSAGGEQFF. The DNA of the CDR3 is TGTGCCAGCAGCGCCGGGGGTGAGCAGTTCTTC.

The chain links TRBV5-1 to TRBJ1-1; the D is unclear. Germline assignment: CDR1 SGHRS and CDR2 YFSETQ. V lost 5 bases to trimming and J lost 3 bases, with 8 bases between them. The CDR3 totals 12 residues. CDR3 residues: CASSFRDTEAFF. CDR3 nucleotide sequence: TGCGCCAGCAGTTTTCGGGACACTGAAGCTTTCTTT.

The chain combines TRBV28 with TRBJ2-1; the D gene is possibly TRBD2 (7 bases). Germline CDR1 MDHEN, CDR2 SYDVKM. The CDR3 length is 15 residues. Trimming pared 6 bases from V and 5 bases from J, leaving 17 bases between. CDR3 in DNA: TGTGCCAGCAGGCCGAGGGGGGGCCCGGACAATGAGCAGTTCTTC. It encodes CASRPRGGPDNEQFF.

This chain connects TRBV7-9 to TRBJ2-7; D gene uncertain. The CDR3 is 13 residues long. V lost 5 bases to trimming and J lost 0 bases, with 8 bases between them. Germline CDR1 and CDR2: SEHNR and FQNEAQ (reference sequence). CDR3 protein: CASSLQLSYEQYF. The CDR3 bases are TGTGCCAGCAGCCTACAGCTCTCCTACGAGCAGTACTTC.

The chain couples TRBV28 to TRBJ2-3, with TRBD2 matching 12 bases. Germline trimming cut 3 bases from V and 5 bases from J; bases unmatched to any gene: 12. The germline V gene encodes CDR1 MDHEN and CDR2 SYDVKM. CDR3 length: 18 amino acids. CDR3 in DNA: TGTGCCAGCAGTTTGTTCGAATTGACTAGCGGGGGTTTAGATACGCAGTATTTT. It is translated as CASSLFELTSGGLDTQYF.